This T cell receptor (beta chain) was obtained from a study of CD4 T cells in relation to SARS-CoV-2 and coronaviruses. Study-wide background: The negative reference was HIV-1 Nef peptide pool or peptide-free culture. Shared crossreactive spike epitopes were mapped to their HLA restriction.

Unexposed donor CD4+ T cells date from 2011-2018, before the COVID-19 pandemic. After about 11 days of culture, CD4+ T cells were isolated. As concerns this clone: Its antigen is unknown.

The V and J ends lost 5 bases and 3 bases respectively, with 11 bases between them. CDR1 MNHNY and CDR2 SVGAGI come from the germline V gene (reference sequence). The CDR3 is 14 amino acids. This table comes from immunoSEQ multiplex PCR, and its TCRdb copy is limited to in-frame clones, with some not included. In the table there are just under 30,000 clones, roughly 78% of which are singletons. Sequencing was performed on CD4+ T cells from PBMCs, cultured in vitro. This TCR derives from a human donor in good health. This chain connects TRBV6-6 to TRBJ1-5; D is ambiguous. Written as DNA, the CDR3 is TGTGCCAGCAGTAAGCCATTGAACAATCAGCCCCAGCATTTT. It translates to CASSKPLNNQPQHF.